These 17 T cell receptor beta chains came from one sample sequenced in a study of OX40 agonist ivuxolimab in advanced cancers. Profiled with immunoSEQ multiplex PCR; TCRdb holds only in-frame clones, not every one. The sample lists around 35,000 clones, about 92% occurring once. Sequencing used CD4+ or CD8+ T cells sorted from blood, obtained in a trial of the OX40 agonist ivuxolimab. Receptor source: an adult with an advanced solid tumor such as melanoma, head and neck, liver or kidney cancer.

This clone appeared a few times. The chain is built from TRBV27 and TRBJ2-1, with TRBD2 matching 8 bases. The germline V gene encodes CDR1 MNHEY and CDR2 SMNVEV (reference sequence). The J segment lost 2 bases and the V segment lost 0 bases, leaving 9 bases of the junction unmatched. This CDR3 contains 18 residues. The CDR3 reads CASSLSSFSGVTYNEQFF. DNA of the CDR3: TGTGCCAGCAGTTTATCTTCCTTTAGCGGGGTCACCTACAATGAGCAGTTCTTC.

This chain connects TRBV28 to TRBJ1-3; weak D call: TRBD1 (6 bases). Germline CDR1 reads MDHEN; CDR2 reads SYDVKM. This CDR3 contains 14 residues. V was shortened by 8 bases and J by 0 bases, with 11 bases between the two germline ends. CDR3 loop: CASGTPSSGNTIYF. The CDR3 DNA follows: TGTGCCAGCGGGACACCGAGCTCTGGAAACACCATATATTTT. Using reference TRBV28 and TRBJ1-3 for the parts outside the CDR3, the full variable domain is DVKVTQSSRYLVKRTGEKVFLECVQDMDHENMFWYRQDPGLGLRLIYFSYDVKMKEKGDIPEGYSVSREKKERFSLILESASTNQTSMYLCASGTPSSGNTIYFGEGSWLTVV.

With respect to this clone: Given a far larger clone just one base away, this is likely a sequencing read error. DNA for the CDR3: TGTGCCAGCACCGATGAGGGCTACGGGACTGAAGCTTTCTTT. It specifies CASTDEGYGTEAFF. The J gene is TRBJ1-1, the V gene TRBV13; D unresolved. Trimming removed 7 bases at V and 5 bases at J, with 17 bases between. Germline loops: CDR1 PRHDT, CDR2 FYEKMQ (reference sequence). CDR3 length: 14 amino acids.

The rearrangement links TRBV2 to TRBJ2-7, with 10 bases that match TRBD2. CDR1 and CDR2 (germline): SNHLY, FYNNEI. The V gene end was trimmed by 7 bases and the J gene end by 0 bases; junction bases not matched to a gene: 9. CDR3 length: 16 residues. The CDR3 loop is CASISGRIPLSYEQYF. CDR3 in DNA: TGTGCCAGCATTAGCGGGAGGATACCTCTCTCCTACGAGCAGTACTTC.

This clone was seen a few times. The CDR3 nucleotides are TGTGCCAGCAGCCCAGGGACAGTTAGCCAAGAGACCCAGTACTTC. This translates into CASSPGTVSQETQYF. The genes are TRBV5-4 and TRBJ2-5; 7 bases are shared with TRBD1. V shed 4 bases and J 1 base; nucleotides not matched to a gene: 7. Per the germline V gene, CDR1 is SGHNT and CDR2 is YYREEE (reference sequence). The CDR3 totals 15 residues.

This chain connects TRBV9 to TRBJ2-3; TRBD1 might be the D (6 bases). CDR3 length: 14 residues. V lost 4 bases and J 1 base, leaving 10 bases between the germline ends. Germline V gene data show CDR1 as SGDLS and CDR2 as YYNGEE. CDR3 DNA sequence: TGTGCCAGCAGCCAGGGGTGGGGCACAGATACGCAGTATTTT. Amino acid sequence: CASSQGWGTDTQYF.

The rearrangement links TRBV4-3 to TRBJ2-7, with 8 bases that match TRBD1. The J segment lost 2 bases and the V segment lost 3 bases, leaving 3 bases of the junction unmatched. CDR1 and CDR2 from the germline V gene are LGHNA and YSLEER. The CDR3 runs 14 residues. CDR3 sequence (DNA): TGCGCCAGCAGCCACGGACAGGGCACCTACGAGCAGTACTTC. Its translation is CASSHGQGTYEQYF.

CDR3 nucleotides: TGCGCCAGCAGCCGGGGGGACAGGAACACTGAAGCTTTCTTT. It specifies CASSRGDRNTEAFF. The rearrangement uses TRBV4-3 and TRBJ1-1; TRBD1 aligns across 7 bases. Per the germline V gene, CDR1 is LGHNA and CDR2 is YSLEER. There are 14 residues in the CDR3. V lost 4 bases and J lost 1; bases outside the gene matches: 3.

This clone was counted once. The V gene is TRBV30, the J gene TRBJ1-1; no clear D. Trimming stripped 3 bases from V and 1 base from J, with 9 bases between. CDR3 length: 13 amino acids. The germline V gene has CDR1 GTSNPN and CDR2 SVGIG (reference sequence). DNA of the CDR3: TGTGCCTGGAGCTTCACATCGAACACTGAAGCTTTCTTT. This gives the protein CAWSFTSNTEAFF.

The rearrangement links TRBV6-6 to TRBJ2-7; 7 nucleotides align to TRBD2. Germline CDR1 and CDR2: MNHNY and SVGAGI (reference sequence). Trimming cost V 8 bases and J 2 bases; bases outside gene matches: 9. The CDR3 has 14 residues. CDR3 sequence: CASSVTSVTYEQYF. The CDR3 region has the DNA TGTGCCAGCTCGGTTACTAGCGTTACCTACGAGCAGTACTTC.

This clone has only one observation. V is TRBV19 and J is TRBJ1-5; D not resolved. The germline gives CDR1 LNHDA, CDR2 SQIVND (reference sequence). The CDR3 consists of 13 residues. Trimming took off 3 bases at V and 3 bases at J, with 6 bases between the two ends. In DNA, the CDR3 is TGTGCCAGTAGTATGGCCAACAATCAGCCCCAGCATTTT. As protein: CASSMANNQPQHF.

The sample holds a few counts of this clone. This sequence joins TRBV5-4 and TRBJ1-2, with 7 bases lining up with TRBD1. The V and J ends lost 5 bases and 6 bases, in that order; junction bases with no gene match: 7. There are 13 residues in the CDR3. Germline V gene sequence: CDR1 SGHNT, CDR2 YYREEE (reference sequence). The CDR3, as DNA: TGTGCCAGCAGACTGACAGGGTTGGATGGCTACACCTTC. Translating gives CASRLTGLDGYTF.

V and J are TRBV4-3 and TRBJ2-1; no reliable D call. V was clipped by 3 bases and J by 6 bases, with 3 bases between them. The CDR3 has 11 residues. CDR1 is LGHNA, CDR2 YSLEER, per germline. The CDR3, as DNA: TGCGCCAGCAGCCAGGCCAATGAGCAGTTCTTC. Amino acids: CASSQANEQFF.

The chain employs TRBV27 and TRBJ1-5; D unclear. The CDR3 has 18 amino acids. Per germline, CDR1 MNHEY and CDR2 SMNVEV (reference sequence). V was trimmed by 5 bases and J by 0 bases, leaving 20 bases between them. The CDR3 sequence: CASSLYSPPTSSNQPQHF. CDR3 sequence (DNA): TGTGCCAGCAGTCTATACAGCCCCCCAACAAGTAGCAATCAGCCCCAGCATTTT.

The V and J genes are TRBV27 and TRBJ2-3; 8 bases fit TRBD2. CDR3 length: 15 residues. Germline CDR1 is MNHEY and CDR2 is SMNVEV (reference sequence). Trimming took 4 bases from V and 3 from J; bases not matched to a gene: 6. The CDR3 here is CASSYYGRATDTQYF. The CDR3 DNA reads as TGTGCCAGCAGTTATTACGGGAGGGCGACAGATACGCAGTATTTT.

In nucleotides, the CDR3 is TGTGCCAGCAGTGATGTGGCACAGGGGGCTTACGAGCAGTACTTC. It codes for CASSDVAQGAYEQYF. The chain is built from TRBV2 and TRBJ2-7; 9 bases agree with TRBD1. The V and J ends lost 3 bases and 4 bases, in that order; junction bases with no gene match: 7. The CDR3 runs to 15 residues. CDR1 SNHLY and CDR2 FYNNEI come from the germline V gene. Full variable domain (outside the CDR3, taken from reference TRBV2 and TRBJ2-7): EPEVTQTPSHQVTQMGQEVILRCVPISNHLYFYWYRQILGQKVEFLVSFYNNEISEKSEIFDDQFSVERPDGSNFTLKIRSTKLEDSAMYFCASSDVAQGAYEQYFGPGTRLTVT.

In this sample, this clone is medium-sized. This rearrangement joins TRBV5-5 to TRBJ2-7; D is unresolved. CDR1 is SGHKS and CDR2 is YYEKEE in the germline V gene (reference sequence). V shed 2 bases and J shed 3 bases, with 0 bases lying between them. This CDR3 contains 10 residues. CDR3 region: CASSFYEQYF. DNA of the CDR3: TGTGCCAGCAGCTTCTACGAGCAGTACTTC.